The 32 T cell receptor beta chains in this list originate from one sample, sequenced in a study of CD8+CD57+ T cells in acquired aplastic anemia. Patients who underwent sequencing had shown CD8+CD57+ cell expansion by flow cytometry. Genomic DNA served as template for TCR beta VDJ and CDR3 profiling. TCRdb re-analysed the reads in MiXCR, keeping a single row per CDR3 protein. The sample lists fewer than 80,000 distinct CDR3 sequences, about 70% occurring once. The sample comprised sorted CD4+, CD8+, or CD8+CD57+ T cells (not recorded which) from PBMCs. The receptors were gathered from a human donor with aplastic anemia.

V and J are TRBV19 and TRBJ2-3; the D is unclear. CDR1 LNHDA and CDR2 SQIVND come from the germline V gene (reference sequence). V dropped 7 bases and J dropped 2 bases, with 10 bases sitting between them. This CDR3 is 13 amino acids long. In DNA form, the CDR3 reads TGTGCCAGTAAGGACCGTCCCACAGATACGCAGTATTTT. This gives the protein CASKDRPTDTQYF.

This clonotype was counted ten times or more. The chain couples TRBV9 to TRBJ2-1; D remains unclear. V lost 3 bases and J 4 bases, leaving 14 bases between the germline ends. Looked up from germline, CDR1 is SGDLS and CDR2 is YYNGEE. The CDR3 spans 15 residues. In DNA form, the CDR3 reads TGTGCCAGCAGCGATCCCACTTCGCAGTACAATGAGCAGTTCTTC. It yields the protein CASSDPTSQYNEQFF.

This chain joins TRBV5-1 and TRBJ2-1; no reliable D call. The CDR3 extends over 14 amino acids. Germline V gene sequence: CDR1 SGHRS, CDR2 YFSETQ. Trimming pared 3 bases from V and 1 base from J, leaving 8 bases between. The CDR3 reads CASSSAGSYNEQFF. CDR3 nucleotides: TGCGCCAGCAGCTCGGCTGGATCCTACAATGAGCAGTTCTTC.

The chain couples TRBV7-2 to TRBJ2-3; D may match TRBD1 or TRBD2 (6 bases each). Germline CDR1 reads SGHTA; CDR2 reads FQGNSA. V dropped 9 bases and J dropped 11 bases, with 12 bases sitting between them. The CDR3 length is 10 residues. CDR3 DNA: TGTGCCAGTGGGGGGCGTTTGCAGTATTTT. This encodes CASGGRLQYF.

Details on this clonotype: At one boundary the junction diverges from the germline segment, which might be a read error. The genes are TRBV7-8 and TRBJ2-5; D remains ambiguous. The CDR3 extends over 14 amino acids. The germline gives CDR1 SGHVS, CDR2 FQNEAQ. As DNA, the CDR3 is TGTGCCAGCAGCTTTGGTGTTAGTGGAGAGACCCATTACTTC. Encoded protein: CASSFGVSGETHYF.

This sequence joins TRBV19 and TRBJ1-5; D gene uncertain. V dropped 5 bases and J dropped 1 base, with 9 bases sitting between them. Per the germline V gene, CDR1 is LNHDA and CDR2 is SQIVND (reference sequence). The CDR3 has 14 residues. The CDR3 is CASSPAGSNQPQHF. For the CDR3, the DNA is TGTGCCAGTAGTCCCGCGGGGAGCAATCAGCCCCAGCATTTT.

The rearrangement uses TRBV2 and TRBJ1-1; 11 bases match TRBD1. This CDR3 has 15 residues. Per the germline V gene, CDR1 is SNHLY and CDR2 is FYNNEI. J lost 2 bases, V lost 6 bases, and 5 bases had no gene match. CDR3: CASRPGTGGNTEAFF. The CDR3 bases are TGTGCCAGCAGACCCGGGACAGGGGGAAACACTGAAGCTTTCTTT.

The V gene is TRBV12-3 or TRBV12-4, the J gene TRBJ2-7, with D unresolved. The CDR3 covers 11 residues. Trimming removed 6 bases from V and 3 bases from J, with 6 bases in between. CDR3 sequence: CASSRYYEQYF. CDR3 nucleotides: TGTGCCAGCAGCCGTTACTACGAGCAGTACTTC.

The CDR3 reads CASSAGDLSGNTIYF. For the CDR3, the DNA is TGTGCCAGCAGTGCAGGGGACCTCTCTGGAAACACCATATATTTT. This chain uses TRBV25-1 with TRBJ1-3; the D gene is possibly TRBD1 (6 bases). This CDR3 has 15 residues. Deletions cut 4 bases from V and 0 bases from J, with 10 bases between. Germline V CDR1 and CDR2: MGHDK, SYGVNS.

The chain joins TRBV24-1 to TRBJ2-2; TRBD1 or TRBD2 may be the D gene (7 bases each). The CDR3 consists of 15 residues. CDR1 and CDR2 (germline): KGHDR, SFDVKD. V was cut by 3 bases and J by 6 bases, with 13 bases left in between. The DNA for the CDR3 is TGTGCCACCAGTGATGGGAGGGGGCGATCCGGGGAGCTGTTTTTT. Translating gives CATSDGRGRSGELFF.

The chain joins TRBV29-1 to TRBJ2-1, with D perhaps being TRBD1 or TRBD2 (5 bases each). The germline CDR1 and CDR2 sequences are SQVTM and ANQGSEA. The CDR3 runs 14 residues. Between the trimmed V and J ends, which lost 7 bases and 8 bases, there was a span of 21 bases. CDR3 bases: TGCAGCGGGGTACCGGGACGAACTACCGATGAGCAGTTCTTC. It translates to CSGVPGRTTDEQFF.

A remark on this clonotype: At one of its ends the junction is not consistent with the germline gene, which may arise from a read error. The rearrangement uses TRBV12-3 or TRBV12-4 and TRBJ2-2, with 14 bases matching TRBD2. The CDR3 is 16 amino acids. The CDR3 DNA reads as TGTGCCAGCAATGAGGGGACTAGCGGGAGCTTCGGGGACCTGTTTTTT. Encoded protein: CASNEGTSGSFGDLFF.

The chain's CDR3 is CASTAATDTQYF. In DNA, the CDR3 is TGTGCCAGCACGGCGGCGACAGATACGCAGTATTTT. The chain carries TRBV10-3 and TRBJ2-3, with D unclear. With 10 bases removed from V and 3 bases from J, the gap between germline ends came to 11 bases. The CDR3 runs to 12 residues. CDR1 is ENHRY, CDR2 SYGVKD, per germline.

The rearrangement uses TRBV7-9 and TRBJ2-7; D call uncertain. CDR1 SEHNR and CDR2 FQNEAQ come from the germline V gene (reference sequence). The CDR3 consists of 15 residues. Trimming took off 7 bases at V and 2 bases at J, with 18 bases between the two ends. The CDR3 region is CASTIPAAGAYEQYF. CDR3 DNA sequence: TGTGCCAGCACCATCCCAGCCGCAGGTGCCTACGAGCAGTACTTC.

Concerning this clonotype itself: A read error may produce the germline difference seen at one junction end. The V call is TRBV3-1, the J call TRBJ2-5, with 14 bases fitting TRBD2. The CDR3 runs to 18 residues. Germline V lookup: CDR1 LGHDT, CDR2 YNNKEL (reference sequence). The CDR3 region has the DNA TGTGCCAGCAGCCAAACACGACTAGCGGGGGGGGCCCAAGAGACCCAGTACTTT. It specifies CASSQTRLAGGAQETQYF.

CDR3 sequence: CASSWGTGVSSYEQYF. In DNA, the CDR3 is TGTGCCAGCAGTTGGGGGACAGGGGTTTCCTCCTACGAGCAGTACTTC. The V call is TRBV12-3 or TRBV12-4, the J call TRBJ2-7, with 10 bases fitting TRBD1. This CDR3 has 16 residues. Trimming at V came to 4 bases and at J to 0 bases, leaving 6 bases not matched to a gene.

The V gene is TRBV19, the J gene TRBJ1-2; maybe TRBD1 (6 bases). The germline CDR1 and CDR2 sequences are LNHDA and SQIVND (reference sequence). This CDR3 is built from 14 residues. V lost 6 bases to trimming and J lost 3 bases, with 14 bases between them. CDR3 in amino acids: CASRRGAGDYGYTF. CDR3 in DNA: TGTGCCAGTAGGCGGGGGGCAGGGGACTATGGCTACACCTTC.

Ten or more counts support this clonotype. The chain is built from TRBV9 and TRBJ1-1, with D possibly being TRBD1 (5 bases). Germline CDR1 and CDR2: SGDLS and YYNGEE. This CDR3 region has 14 residues. V was clipped by 0 bases and J by 6 bases, with 12 bases between them. The CDR3 region is CASSVVSGAAEAFF. Here the CDR3 DNA reads TGTGCCAGCAGCGTAGTTAGTGGGGCTGCTGAAGCTTTCTTT.

There are a few counts of this clonotype. The chain couples TRBV5-5 to TRBJ2-7; D is ambiguous. The CDR3 is made up of 16 amino acids. Trimming took off 1 base at V and 0 bases at J, with 14 bases between the two ends. Germline V gene data show CDR1 as SGHKS and CDR2 as YYEKEE (reference sequence). The CDR3 loop is CASSLTDTHSSYEQYF. CDR3 DNA sequence: TGTGCCAGCAGCTTGACGGATACCCACAGCTCCTACGAGCAGTACTTC.

This clonotype was detected only a few times. J is TRBJ2-5 and V is TRBV24-1; D uncertain. Trimming cost V 3 bases and J 7 bases, with 11 bases left between them. The CDR3 is 13 residues long. Germline V gene sequence: CDR1 KGHDR, CDR2 SFDVKD. The CDR3 here is CATSDLRTGTQYF. The DNA for the CDR3 is TGTGCCACCAGTGATCTTCGGACGGGGACCCAGTACTTC.

J is TRBJ2-5 and V is TRBV19; D may correspond to TRBD1 or TRBD2 (6 bases each). CDR1 and CDR2 from the germline V gene are LNHDA and SQIVND (reference sequence). This CDR3 region has 13 residues. The V gene lost 9 bases and the J gene lost 5 bases, with 16 bases spanning the gap. CDR3 amino acids: CASSLGGSETQYF. The CDR3 DNA reads as TGTGCCAGCAGCCTAGGGGGGAGCGAGACCCAGTACTTC.

V usage is TRBV20-1 and J usage is TRBJ2-1; TRBD2 matches at 16 bases. The CDR3 is 15 residues long. Losses at the gene ends were 6 bases for V and 7 bases for J; bases not matched to a gene: 6. The germline gives CDR1 DFQATT, CDR2 SNEGSKA (reference sequence). This CDR3 reads CSAGSGLAGGNEQFF. The DNA of the CDR3 is TGCAGTGCGGGATCGGGACTAGCGGGAGGGAATGAGCAGTTCTTC.

The rearrangement links TRBV7-7 to TRBJ2-2; D possibly corresponds to TRBD2 (6 bases). Trimming shortened V by 5 bases and J by 7 bases, and 20 bases separated the two germline ends. The V gene's germline CDR1 is SSHAT and CDR2 FNYEAQ (reference sequence). The CDR3 is 16 residues long. In nucleotides, the CDR3 is TGTGCCAGCAGCCCCGGAAGACTAGTACGCGGCGGGGAGCTGTTTTTT. Residues: CASSPGRLVRGGELFF.

The chain links TRBV2 to TRBJ2-7, with 10 bases matching TRBD1. The J segment lost 3 bases and the V segment lost 9 bases, leaving 11 bases of the junction unmatched. Germline CDR1 reads SNHLY; CDR2 reads FYNNEI. The CDR3 contains 15 residues. The CDR3 sequence: CASRPGQGVSYEQYF. The CDR3 DNA follows: TGTGCCAGTAGGCCCGGACAGGGGGTTAGCTACGAGCAGTACTTC.

J is TRBJ1-1 and V is TRBV10-1, with D perhaps matching TRBD1 (5 bases). The CDR3 is 17 amino acids. Trimming removed 1 base from V and 0 bases from J, with 15 bases in between. Germline CDR1 reads WNHNN; CDR2 reads SYGVQD (reference sequence). The CDR3 region has the DNA TGCGCCAGCAGTGAGTACCTGACAGAGCTGATGAACACTGAAGCTTTCTTT. This codes for CASSEYLTELMNTEAFF.

For this clonotype: An end of the junction does not agree with germline; a read error may underlie this. The genes are TRBV7-7 and TRBJ2-7; D possibly corresponds to TRBD2 (6 bases). Per germline, CDR1 SSHAT and CDR2 FNYEAQ (reference sequence). The CDR3 is 14 amino acids. The CDR3 sequence is CASSLGLILYEQYF. The DNA for the CDR3 is TGTGCTAGCAGTCTAGGACTAATTCTCTACGAGCAGTACTTC.

The V call is TRBV9, the J call TRBJ2-6, with D possibly TRBD2 on 5 matching bases. Germline CDR1 and CDR2: SGDLS and YYNGEE. This CDR3 has 12 amino acids. The CDR3 DNA reads as TGTTCCCCGGGGTCGGGGGCCAACGTCCTGACTTTC. It specifies CSPGSGANVLTF.

This CDR3 is CASSEQGNTEAFF. CDR3 sequence (DNA): TGCGCCAGCAGTGAGCAGGGGAACACTGAAGCTTTCTTT. V usage is TRBV10-2 and J usage is TRBJ1-1; D is perhaps TRBD1 (5 bases). The CDR3 consists of 13 residues. Germline CDR1 WSHSY, CDR2 SAAADI. V lost 2 bases and J lost 1, with 5 bases in between.

V and J are TRBV30 and TRBJ2-7; the D gene could be TRBD1 or TRBD2 (6 bases each). Germline V gene lookup returns CDR1 GTSNPN and CDR2 SVGIG (reference sequence). This CDR3 has 15 amino acids. V lost 0 bases and J lost 2, with 14 bases in between. This CDR3 is CAWSVPGGPPYEQYF. For the CDR3, the DNA is TGTGCCTGGAGTGTACCTGGGGGGCCTCCCTACGAGCAGTACTTC.

This sequence joins TRBV20-1 and TRBJ2-3, with no clear D. This CDR3 contains 12 residues. Trimming pared 3 bases from V and 4 bases from J, leaving 8 bases between. Germline V gene sequence: CDR1 DFQATT, CDR2 SNEGSKA (reference sequence). This CDR3 is CSASLASDTQYF. The CDR3 DNA follows: TGCAGTGCTAGTTTAGCTTCAGATACGCAGTATTTT.

This clonotype was picked up one time. The chain uses TRBV11-2 and TRBJ2-1; 7 positions agree with TRBD2. CDR3 size: 16 residues. J was trimmed by 8 bases and V by 5 bases; bases with no gene match: 15. The germline V gene encodes CDR1 SGHAT and CDR2 FQNNGV. Here the CDR3 reads CASSPLVAGEYDEQFF. The CDR3 coding sequence is TGTGCCAGCAGCCCCCTAGTGGCGGGGGAGTACGATGAGCAGTTCTTC.

This clonotype has only one observation. The J gene is TRBJ2-5, the V gene TRBV24-1; no clear D gene. The J call may be mistaken, given a closer DNA end match to TRBJ2-1. The CDR3 is 13 residues long. In germline, CDR1 is KGHDR, CDR2 SFDVKD. The CDR3 DNA reads as TGTGCCACCAGTGATTTGAGAAACAATGAGCAGTTCTTC. Translated, it gives CATSDLRNNEQFF.